These 27 T cell receptor beta chains share one sample of origin, sequenced in a study of early T cells in non-severe SARS-CoV-2 infection. MiXCR was run by TCRdb on the 5' RACE reads, yielding one entry per CDR3 protein. The repertoire holds about 33,000 distinct CDR3 sequences, with about 5% as singletons. The source material was whole blood. These receptors were taken from an adult who was a healthcare worker with PCR-confirmed SARS-CoV-2 infection or an uninfected control (not recorded which).

This clonotype has at least ten counts. The chain couples TRBV29-1 to TRBJ1-2, with TRBD1 as a possible D gene (5 bases). Germline CDR1 and CDR2: SQVTM and ANQGSEA. The V end lost 2 bases, the J end lost 6 bases, and 19 bases lay between the germline ends. The CDR3 is 15 residues long. CDR3 nucleotide sequence: TGCAGCGTTGAACGTGTGGAAAGGGAGGGACATGGCTACACCTTC. It yields the protein CSVERVEREGHGYTF.

This clonotype has more than one count but fewer than ten. The chain has TRBV2 and TRBJ1-6, with 8 bases aligning to TRBD1. The ends lost 6 bases at V and 2 bases at J; junction bases unmatched: 9. The germline CDR1 and CDR2 sequences are SNHLY and FYNNEI. There are 17 residues in the CDR3. CDR3 in amino acids: CASRGDRKVPYNSPLHF. For the CDR3, the DNA is TGTGCCAGCAGGGGGGACAGGAAGGTTCCCTATAATTCACCCCTCCACTTT. Combining the CDR3 with reference TRBV2 and TRBJ1-6 gives the whole variable domain EPEVTQTPSHQVTQMGQEVILRCVPISNHLYFYWYRQILGQKVEFLVSFYNNEISEKSEIFDDQFSVERPDGSNFTLKIRSTKLEDSAMYFCASRGDRKVPYNSPLHFGNGTRLTVT.

This clonotype came up a few times. This chain joins TRBV28 and TRBJ2-1; tentative D call: TRBD2 (6 bases). Germline assignment: CDR1 MDHEN and CDR2 SYDVKM. This CDR3 is 16 amino acids long. V was cut by 1 base and J by 4 bases, with 14 bases left in between. CDR3: CASSLLGGDAYNEQFF. The CDR3 region has the DNA TGTGCCAGCAGTTTATTGGGCGGGGATGCTTACAATGAGCAGTTCTTC.

The table lists this clonotype with a few counts. This chain uses TRBV5-1 with TRBJ1-6, with a weak D call TRBD1 (6 bases). Deletions cut 4 bases from V and 5 bases from J, with 13 bases between. Germline V gene sequence: CDR1 SGHRS, CDR2 YFSETQ. This CDR3 is 15 amino acids long. The CDR3 DNA reads TGCGCCAGCAGCCTGGGGGACATTGATAATTCACCCCTCCACTTT. Protein product: CASSLGDIDNSPLHF.

CDR3 nucleotide sequence: TGTGCCAGCAGCTTAGAAACGGGGGGTTGGAACACTGAAGCTTTCTTT. Amino acid sequence: CASSLETGGWNTEAFF. The chain links TRBV7-6 to TRBJ1-1; a possible D gene is TRBD1 (5 bases). The ends were cut back, 1 base at V and 1 base at J, with 13 bases in the middle. Germline CDR1 reads SGHVS; CDR2 reads FNYEAQ. The CDR3 has 16 residues.

At least ten counts were recorded for this clonotype. This CDR3 is CASSLGASGVTGELFF. CDR3 bases: TGTGCCAGCAGCTTAGGGGCTAGCGGGGTAACCGGGGAGCTGTTTTTT. The chain has TRBV7-6 and TRBJ2-2, with TRBD2 matching over 9 bases. In germline, CDR1 is SGHVS, CDR2 FNYEAQ. V was clipped by 1 base and J by 5 bases; unmatched bases: 5. The CDR3 consists of 16 residues.

This clonotype was detected only a few times. The genes are TRBV12-5 and TRBJ2-1, with TRBD2 identical over 14 bases. The CDR3 has 17 amino acids. V was pared by 5 bases and J by 4 bases, with 7 bases of the junction left unmatched. CDR1 LGHNT and CDR2 FRNRAP come from the germline V gene. The CDR3 bases are TGTGCTAGTGGTCCTGGACTAGCGGGGGGCCTATACAATGAGCAGTTCTTC. Its translation is CASGPGLAGGLYNEQFF.

This clonotype was seen ten or more times. The chain combines TRBV5-3 with TRBJ2-1; 11 bases are a match to TRBD1. TRBV5-3 carries the ORF label, with uncertain function. This CDR3 comprises 15 residues. Unmatched junction bases numbered 7, after V lost 4 bases and J lost 7 bases. CDR3 DNA sequence: TGTGCCAGAAGCCCCGGGACAGGGGGTGGGAATGAGCAGTTCTTC. Translated: CARSPGTGGGNEQFF.

This clonotype was counted at least ten times. The rearrangement joins TRBV7-6 to TRBJ1-1, with 7 nucleotides matching TRBD1. Germline CDR1 is SGHVS and CDR2 is FNYEAQ. The V gene end was trimmed by 4 bases and the J gene end by 5 bases; junction bases not matched to a gene: 7. The CDR3 runs to 14 residues. In DNA form, the CDR3 reads TGTGCCAGCAGCTCCCGACAGGGAGGGACTGAAGCTTTCTTT. Its protein product is CASSSRQGGTEAFF.

The chain has TRBV5-4 and TRBJ1-6, with 8 bases matching TRBD1. The CDR3 sequence is 15 residues long. Trimming at V came to 4 bases and at J to 7 bases, leaving 7 bases not matched to a gene. Germline V gene lookup returns CDR1 SGHNT and CDR2 YYREEE (reference sequence). CDR3 in DNA: TGTGCCAGCAGCCCCAGGACAGGGTGGAATTCACCCCTCCACTTT. Its translation is CASSPRTGWNSPLHF.

Comment on this clonotype: A much larger clone differs by one base, so this may be a read error. The chain uses TRBV2 and TRBJ2-7, with no clear D. Per the germline V gene, CDR1 is SNHLY and CDR2 is FYNNEI. This CDR3 has 14 residues. The CDR3 loop is CVSSEALLYYEQYF. The CDR3 DNA reads TGTGTCAGCAGTGAAGCGCTTCTATACTACGAGCAGTACTTC.

This clonotype has at least ten counts. This chain links TRBV25-1 with TRBJ1-2; 7 bases align to TRBD1. The CDR3 spans 14 residues. Germline CDR1 reads MGHDK; CDR2 reads SYGVNS. V gave up 2 bases and J gave up 2 bases; unmatched junction bases: 2. The CDR3 spells CASSEEGANYGYTF. For the CDR3, the DNA is TGTGCCAGCAGTGAAGAGGGGGCGAACTATGGCTACACCTTC.

There are a few counts of this clonotype. The chain combines TRBV27 with TRBJ2-3; TRBD1 agrees at 7 bases. The CDR3 contains 14 residues. Germline-derived CDR1 and CDR2 are MNHEY and SMNVEV (reference sequence). The V segment lost 6 bases and the J segment 4 bases; nucleotides outside the gene matches: 7. The CDR3: CASRRNRGPDTQYF. The CDR3 region has the DNA TGTGCCAGCAGGCGCAACAGGGGTCCAGATACGCAGTATTTT.

This clonotype was counted ten times or more. The chain has TRBV7-2 and TRBJ2-3; 7 bases agree with TRBD1. Trimming cost V 5 bases and J 0 bases; bases outside gene matches: 2. Germline V gene lookup returns CDR1 SGHTA and CDR2 FQGNSA. The CDR3 is 14 residues long. CDR3 coding DNA: TGTGCCAGCAGCGCGGACAGGAGCACAGATACGCAGTATTTT. Its protein is CASSADRSTDTQYF.

The rearrangement joins TRBV12-3 or TRBV12-4 to TRBJ1-6; maybe TRBD1 (5 bases). V dropped 5 bases and J dropped 7 bases, with 12 bases sitting between them. CDR3 length: 14 amino acids. CDR3 nucleotide sequence: TGTGCCAGCAGTCCTGGGGCATCCAATTCACCCCTCCACTTT. This encodes CASSPGASNSPLHF.

This clonotype showed up many times. The V and J genes are TRBV29-1 and TRBJ2-3, with D hard to call. This CDR3 is built from 11 residues. In germline, CDR1 is SQVTM, CDR2 ANQGSEA. V lost 0 bases, J lost 10 bases, and 8 bases lay in between. CDR3 sequence (DNA): TGCAGCGTTGAAGAGACAAAGCCGCAGTATTTT. It is translated as CSVEETKPQYF.

The J gene is TRBJ1-6, the V gene TRBV11-2, with D unclear. With 2 bases removed from V and 8 bases from J, the gap between germline ends came to 10 bases. The CDR3 has 14 residues. CDR1 is SGHAT, CDR2 FQNNGV, per germline. The CDR3: CASSLRAGDSPLHF. DNA for the CDR3: TGTGCCAGCAGCTTACGGGCCGGGGATTCACCCCTCCACTTT. The full variable domain, with the rest looked up from reference TRBV11-2 and TRBJ1-6, is EAGVAQSPRYKIIEKRQSVAFWCNPISGHATLYWYQQILGQGPKLLIQFQNNGVVDDSQLPKDRFSAERLKGVDSTLKIQPAKLEDSAVYLCASSLRAGDSPLHFGNGTRLTVT.

This clonotype was counted at least ten times. This rearrangement joins TRBV7-9 to TRBJ1-4; TRBD1 aligns across 11 bases. Trimming removed 5 bases from V and 8 bases from J; junction bases left unmatched: 4. This CDR3 spans 14 amino acids. In germline, CDR1 is SEHNR, CDR2 FQNEAQ (reference sequence). CDR3 region: CASSAGQGEEKLFF. Here the CDR3 DNA reads TGTGCCAGCAGCGCGGGACAGGGGGAGGAAAAACTGTTTTTT.

The rearrangement links TRBV14 to TRBJ2-3, with 7 bases identical to TRBD2. The CDR3 totals 17 residues. Germline CDR1 SGHDN, CDR2 FVKESK. V was pared by 4 bases and J by 4 bases, with 14 bases of the junction left unmatched. CDR3 nucleotide sequence: TGTGCCAGCAGCCCCCGATCACTAGCGCTTGTCCCAGATACGCAGTATTTT. Encoded protein: CASSPRSLALVPDTQYF.

This clonotype was counted between two and nine times. The chain couples TRBV5-5 to TRBJ2-7; D unresolved. Between the trimmed V and J ends, which lost 0 bases and 0 bases, there was a span of 7 bases. CDR3 length: 14 residues. Per germline, CDR1 SGHKS and CDR2 YYEKEE (reference sequence). This CDR3 is CASSLEARSYEQYF. CDR3 nucleotides: TGTGCCAGCAGCTTGGAAGCCCGCTCCTACGAGCAGTACTTC.

This clonotype has a count of ten or more. V usage is TRBV12-3 or TRBV12-4 and J usage is TRBJ1-4; D is unresolved. V was pared by 7 bases and J by 3 bases, with 6 bases between. The CDR3 has 12 amino acids. CDR3 nucleotide sequence: TGTGCCAGCACGGGCTCTAATGAAAAACTGTTTTTT. Residues: CASTGSNEKLFF.

Ten or more counts support this clonotype. This CDR3 is CASSSGTVSEAFF. In nucleotides, the CDR3 is TGTGCCAGCAGCTCCGGTACTGTCAGTGAAGCTTTCTTT. J is TRBJ1-1 and V is TRBV7-8; D ambiguous. This CDR3 spans 13 amino acids. Trimming cost V 4 bases and J 7 bases, with 13 bases left between them. Germline CDR1 is SGHVS and CDR2 is FQNEAQ. Combining the CDR3 with reference TRBV7-8 and TRBJ1-1 gives the whole variable domain GAGVSQSPRYKVAKRGQDVALRCDPISGHVSLFWYQQALGQGPEFLTYFQNEAQLDKSGLPSDRFFAERPEGSVSTLKIQRTQQEDSAVYLCASSSGTVSEAFFGQGTRLTVV.

This clonotype showed up just a few times. The CDR3 nucleotides read TGTGCCAGCAGCTTGGACAGGGAGCATCACAATGAGCAGTTCTTC. Translated, it gives CASSLDREHHNEQFF. This rearrangement joins TRBV7-7 to TRBJ2-1; 8 bases are shared with TRBD1. Germline trimming cut 3 bases from V and 5 bases from J; bases unmatched to any gene: 6. CDR1 is SSHAT, CDR2 FNYEAQ, per germline (reference sequence). The CDR3 totals 15 residues.

In this sample, this clonotype turned up many times. The chain is built from TRBV5-1 and TRBJ2-3; no reliable D call. Germline CDR1 SGHRS, CDR2 YFSETQ. The CDR3 sequence is 14 residues long. The ends were cut back, 1 base at V and 2 bases at J, with 8 bases in the middle. The CDR3: CASSLFGYTDTQYF. CDR3 in DNA: TGCGCCAGCAGCTTGTTTGGGTACACAGATACGCAGTATTTT.

This clonotype is medium-sized in the sample. The chain couples TRBV28 to TRBJ2-3; D tentatively reads TRBD1 or TRBD2 (5 bases each). The CDR3 spans 15 residues. The germline gives CDR1 MDHEN, CDR2 SYDVKM. V lost 6 bases and J lost 4, with 17 bases in between. This CDR3 is CASSPPVQGPDTQYF. The CDR3 DNA reads TGTGCCAGCAGCCCTCCCGTCCAGGGACCAGATACGCAGTATTTT.

This clonotype was observed many times. The V and J genes are TRBV7-2 and TRBJ1-2; D call uncertain. V lost 10 bases to trimming and J lost 2 bases, with 14 bases between them. Germline V gene lookup returns CDR1 SGHTA and CDR2 FQGNSA. The CDR3 sequence is 13 residues long. CDR3 in DNA: TGTGCCACCAGGCCCGGGATAAACTATGGCTACACCTTC. It specifies CATRPGINYGYTF.

The chain has TRBV6-6 and TRBJ2-3, with 7 bases lining up with TRBD2. This CDR3 is 19 amino acids long. Trimming removed 6 bases from V and 0 bases from J; junction bases left unmatched: 18. Germline CDR1 is MNHNY and CDR2 is SVGAGI (reference sequence). As DNA, the CDR3 is TGTGCCAGCAGCCACGGTTGGGGACGTAGCGGGTCTAGCACAGATACGCAGTATTTT. The encoded protein is CASSHGWGRSGSSTDTQYF.